The 13 T cell receptor beta chains reported below all come from one sample, sequenced in a study of blood T cell repertoires in COVID-19. This table comes from immunoSEQ multiplex PCR, and its TCRdb copy is limited to in-frame clones, with some not included. Of about 240,000 clones listed, roughly 88% were seen once; the top ten hold roughly 12%. Sequences were obtained from peripheral blood. These receptors were taken from a man older than 75 with acute or convalescent COVID-19.

J is TRBJ1-2 and V is TRBV28; 7 nucleotides line up with TRBD1. Looked up from germline, CDR1 is MDHEN and CDR2 is SYDVKM. Trimming took 5 bases from V and 5 from J; bases not matched to a gene: 11. The CDR3 totals 15 residues. CDR3 region: CASSQPTGQMYGYTF. Here the CDR3 DNA reads TGTGCCAGCAGTCAGCCAACGGGACAGATGTATGGCTACACCTTC.

The J gene is TRBJ1-2, the V gene TRBV5-1; 9 bases align to TRBD1. The CDR3 has 14 amino acids. The germline CDR1 and CDR2 sequences are SGHRS and YFSETQ. Trimming took 4 bases from V and 7 from J; bases not matched to a gene: 8. The CDR3 here is CASSTGTGSFGYTF. Here the CDR3 DNA reads TGCGCCAGCAGCACCGGGACAGGGAGTTTTGGCTACACCTTC.

This chain joins TRBV3-1 (or the pseudogene TRBV3-2) and TRBJ1-6; D unclear. The germline gives CDR1 LGHDT, CDR2 YNNKEL (reference sequence). This CDR3 comprises 14 residues. V lost 1 base to trimming and J lost 10 bases, with 11 bases between them. In nucleotides, the CDR3 is TGTGCCAGCAGCCAAGGAGAGCGGTGGTCACCCCTCCACTTT. Translation gives CASSQGERWSPLHF.

This chain joins TRBV10-2 and TRBJ1-5, with TRBD1 matching 7 bases. The CDR3 totals 14 residues. The junction had 5 bases not matched to a gene; V was cut back by 4 bases and J by 5 bases. The V gene's germline CDR1 is WSHSY and CDR2 SAAADI. The CDR3 loop is CASSADRVYQPQHF. The DNA for the CDR3 is TGCGCCAGCAGTGCCGACAGGGTCTATCAGCCCCAGCATTTT.

The chain has TRBV4-3 and TRBJ1-2; 11 nucleotides line up with TRBD1. Losses at the gene ends were 5 bases for V and 4 bases for J; bases not matched to a gene: 6. This CDR3 has 15 amino acids. In germline, CDR1 is LGHNA, CDR2 YSLEER. The CDR3 loop reads CASSYAGTGGYGYTF. CDR3 coding DNA: TGCGCCAGCAGCTACGCCGGGACAGGGGGCTATGGCTACACCTTC.

The chain combines TRBV29-1 with TRBJ1-4; 7 bases are a match to TRBD1. The CDR3 runs 14 residues. The V gene end was trimmed by 7 bases and the J gene end by 6 bases; junction bases not matched to a gene: 11. The germline V gene has CDR1 SQVTM and CDR2 ANQGSEA. The CDR3 DNA sequence: TGCAGCGCCGAGGAGACAGGGAGTGATGAAAAACTGTTTTTT. Translating it yields CSAEETGSDEKLFF.

The CDR3 nucleotides read TGTGCCAGTAGTATGAGCCACTTCTATAATTCACCCCTCCACTTT. Translation gives CASSMSHFYNSPLHF. This sequence joins TRBV19 and TRBJ1-6; D ambiguous. Trimming removed 3 bases at V and 3 bases at J, with 9 bases between. The CDR3 spans 15 residues. Looked up from germline, CDR1 is LNHDA and CDR2 is SQIVND (reference sequence).

This sequence joins TRBV28 and TRBJ1-2; no definite D call. The CDR3 covers 12 residues. CDR1 and CDR2 from the germline V gene are MDHEN and SYDVKM. The V end was cut by 10 bases, the J end by 8 bases, with 17 bases between. As DNA, the CDR3 is TGTGCCACTTCGGCGGGCAGCCGGGGCTACACCTTC. This gives the protein CATSAGSRGYTF.

The chain recombines TRBV9 with TRBJ1-4; D not resolved. Germline loops: CDR1 SGDLS, CDR2 YYNGEE. V lost 4 bases and J lost 4, with 14 bases in between. The CDR3 runs to 15 residues. CDR3 loop: CASSYGVDLNEKLFF. DNA of the CDR3: TGTGCCAGCAGCTACGGGGTGGACCTTAATGAAAAACTGTTTTTT.

The chain recombines TRBV9 with TRBJ1-1; 8 positions agree with TRBD1. This CDR3 is built from 19 residues. Trimming took 0 bases from V and 3 from J; bases not matched to a gene: 16. Germline CDR1 SGDLS, CDR2 YYNGEE. CDR3 protein: CASSVAPGTGWEMDTEAFF. The CDR3 DNA is TGTGCCAGCAGCGTAGCCCCAGGGACAGGTTGGGAGATGGACACTGAAGCTTTCTTT.

This clone appeared once. The chain carries TRBV7-2 and TRBJ2-3, with 10 positions matching TRBD2. The germline V gene encodes CDR1 SGHTA and CDR2 FQGNSA. Trimming cost V 5 bases and J 9 bases; bases outside gene matches: 14. The length of the CDR3 is 16 residues. The CDR3 sequence is CASSKVGLAVPGTQYF. The CDR3 DNA is TGTGCCAGCAGCAAAGTAGGACTAGCGGTCCCCGGGACGCAGTATTTT.

The rearrangement links TRBV18 to TRBJ2-3, with TRBD2 identical over 8 bases. This CDR3 is built from 14 residues. V lost 4 bases and J lost 2; bases outside the gene matches: 2. CDR1 and CDR2 (germline): KGHSH, LQKENI. The CDR3 coding sequence is TGTGCCAGCTCACTAGCGGGGCCCACAGATACGCAGTATTTT. It yields the protein CASSLAGPTDTQYF.

V usage is TRBV20-1 and J usage is TRBJ2-7; a weak D match, TRBD2 (5 bases). Trimming removed 3 bases from V and 6 bases from J, with 18 bases in between. The CDR3 totals 14 residues. From germline, CDR1 is DFQATT and CDR2 SNEGSKA (reference sequence). CDR3 loop: CSASTSWLAFEQYF. CDR3 DNA sequence: TGCAGTGCTAGTACTTCCTGGCTAGCTTTCGAGCAGTACTTC.